This T cell receptor beta chain was captured in a study of OX40 agonist ivuxolimab in advanced cancers. Across the study: Among those treated, three patients had partial responses, one with hepatocellular carcinoma and two with cutaneous melanoma. The study's findings and limits: By week 6 at 0.1 to 3.0 mg/kg, blood CD4+ and CD8+ T cells had expanded clonally.

Samples were taken at baseline and on day 1 of cycles 4 and 7. Germline V gene lookup returns CDR1 LNHDA and CDR2 SQIVND (reference sequence). There are 14 residues in the CDR3. V lost 4 bases and J lost 1, with 10 bases in between. Comment on this clone: Its target is unknown.

Clones were sequenced by immunoSEQ multiplex PCR, and TCRdb holds only the in-frame ones, with some missing. Among roughly 46,000 clones listed, 75% to 95% were seen once. Sample: CD4+ or CD8+ T cells sorted from blood, taken in a trial of the OX40 agonist ivuxolimab. The receptor comes from an adult with an advanced solid tumor such as melanoma, head and neck, liver or kidney cancer. This rearrangement joins TRBV19 to TRBJ1-1; D not certain. Written as DNA, the CDR3 is TGTGCCAGTAGTACCCTGCTGGAGAACACTGAAGCTTTCTTT. Protein product: CASSTLLENTEAFF.